Following are 6 T cell receptor beta chains from one sample sequenced in a study of blood T cells in healthy people across ages. A sample-barcoded 5' primer and a J-beta primer mix were used in a second PCR of roughly 7 to 12 cycles. TCRdb used MiXCR to reprocess the 5' RACE reads, holding one entry per CDR3 protein. The table shows about 580,000 distinct CDR3 sequences, with roughly 48% occurring only once. Source material: blood. These receptors were collected from an elderly man in good health.

The chain joins TRBV6-6 to TRBJ1-5; the D gene is possibly TRBD1 (5 bases). Germline V gene sequence: CDR1 MNHNY, CDR2 SVGAGI (reference sequence). The CDR3 is 14 residues long. Trimming left V 5 bases short and J 5 bases short, with 13 bases between. DNA for the CDR3: TGTGCCAGCAGTGTAACCAGGGTGGATCAGCCCCAGCATTTT. It codes for CASSVTRVDQPQHF.

The chain uses TRBV25-1 and TRBJ2-7; 7 nucleotides align to TRBD1. Germline-derived CDR1 and CDR2 are MGHDK and SYGVNS. There are 16 residues in the CDR3. The V and J ends lost 3 bases and 1 base, in that order; junction bases with no gene match: 9. The CDR3 protein is CASSDRGTEDSYEQYF. The CDR3 bases are TGTGCCAGCAGTGATAGAGGGACAGAGGATTCCTACGAGCAGTACTTC.

The V call is TRBV20-1, the J call TRBJ2-3, with D maybe TRBD1 (5 bases). The CDR3 extends over 15 amino acids. V was trimmed by 1 base and J by 2 bases, leaving 13 bases between them. Germline V gene sequence: CDR1 DFQATT, CDR2 SNEGSKA (reference sequence). CDR3 coding DNA: TGCAGTGCTAGAGCGCCCCAAGGACACACAGATACGCAGTATTTT. As protein: CSARAPQGHTDTQYF.

The chain has TRBV20-1 and TRBJ2-3; D is perhaps TRBD2 (5 bases). The CDR3 runs to 14 residues. V was clipped by 3 bases and J by 4 bases, with 14 bases between them. Germline V gives CDR1 DFQATT, CDR2 SNEGSKA (reference sequence). In nucleotides, the CDR3 is TGCAGTGCTAGCCCGGGAATTAGGGCAGATACGCAGTATTTT. It translates to CSASPGIRADTQYF.

The rearrangement uses TRBV29-1 and TRBJ2-5; D is perhaps TRBD2 (5 bases). Germline loops: CDR1 SQVTM, CDR2 ANQGSEA. V gave up 4 bases and J gave up 3 bases, with 12 bases separating them. The CDR3 is 13 residues long. CDR3 DNA sequence: TGCAGCGTTGCTTCTAGCTTGGAAGAGACCCAGTACTTC. Its translation is CSVASSLEETQYF.

This clonotype was seen more than once but under ten times. This rearrangement joins TRBV12-3 or TRBV12-4 to TRBJ1-3; D is unclear. The CDR3 length is 14 residues. Trimming removed 3 bases at V and 4 bases at J, with 10 bases between. CDR3 coding DNA: TGTGCCAGCAGTTTGGTGTCTGGGGGAAACACCATATATTTT. The encoded protein is CASSLVSGGNTIYF.